This TCR beta chain is drawn from a study of human T cells and chemical hapten exposure. Study in general: Patch tests put 0.01% DPC on the upper back, read at 6 days.

Each CDR3 protein gets one entry after TCRdb re-called the RACE reads with MiXCR. Among roughly 180,000 distinct CDR3 sequences listed, around 22% were seen once. Described time point: patch test 1, 2 weeks after DPC sensitization. Stated treatment: therapeutic diphenylcyclopropenone sensitization with weekly scalp DPC. Alopecia patients between 18 and 70 years old and suitable for DPC were used as donors. Germline lookup yields CDR1 GTSNPN and CDR2 SVGIG (reference sequence). The CDR3 has 16 amino acids. Trimming at V came to 2 bases and at J to 6 bases, leaving 13 bases not matched to a gene. The genes are TRBV30 and TRBJ2-1, with TRBD2 matching over 7 bases. The input for sequencing was whole blood, taken in connection with sensitization to the hapten diphenylcyclopropenone (DPC). The sequence was collected from a woman aged 45-60 years with alopecia areata. Some clones in this sample may be carry-over from other donors' samples. The CDR3 bases are TGTGCCTGGAGTCCCTCATGGAGCGGGGCCACCAATGAGCAGTTCTTC. Translating gives CAWSPSWSGATNEQFF. The variable domain in full, with the rest retrieved from reference TRBV30 and TRBJ2-1, is SQTIHQWPATLVQPVGSPLSLECTVEGTSNPNLYWYRQAAGRGLQLLFYSVGIGQISSEVPQNLSASRPQDRQFILSSKKLLLSDSGFYLCAWSPSWSGATNEQFFGPGTRLTVL.